This T cell receptor (beta chain) derives from a study of CD8+ T cells in alopecia areata. The overall study: Tofacitinib lasted 6 to 18 months, then 6 months off drug. Study outcomes and limitations: Scalp and blood retained many expanded lesional clones during tofacitinib.

Germline CDR1 reads SEHNR; CDR2 reads FQNEAQ (reference sequence). The CDR3 extends over 12 amino acids. Trimming removed 2 bases at V and 3 bases at J, with 4 bases between. As for treatment: oral pan-JAK inhibitor, 5-10 mg twice daily. TCR sequencing used cDNA made by reverse transcription of extracted RNA. Repertoires were generated with immunoSEQ multiplex PCR, while TCRdb's copy carries only in-frame clones and drops some. Of about 250,000 clones in the sample, 60% were seen once. This clone was seen a few times. What it recognizes is unknown. The receptor was isolated from a human donor with alopecia areata. The sequenced sample was CD4+ T cells sorted from blood, obtained around week 54, from a patient treated with tofacitinib. The chain joins TRBV7-9 to TRBJ2-5; no clear D gene. This CDR3 reads CASSLLEETQYF. The CDR3 coding sequence is TGTGCCAGCAGCTTACTGGAAGAGACCCAGTACTTC.